What follows is one T cell receptor (beta chain) and its context. Its antigen is still unknown. At the DNA level, this CDR3 is encoded by other sequences in the same sample as well. The sample belongs to a study of shared clonotypes between healthy human individuals. This CDR3 is 14 amino acids long. Germline lookup yields CDR1 SGHTA and CDR2 FQGNSA. V lost 1 base, J lost 2 bases, and 9 bases lay in between. Study results and caveats: Naive CD4 clonotypes overlapped across a few donors at around 5%.

Data came from immunoSEQ multiplex PCR; TCRdb stores just in-frame clones and leaves some out. The sample includes millions of clones, approximately 94% seen only once; the top ten take roughly 0.14%. The sequenced sample consisted of naive CD4+ T cells sorted from blood. Subset: CD45RA+ positively selected. The sequence was collected from a man younger than 35 in good health. The chain employs TRBV7-2 and TRBJ2-7, with TRBD1 as a possible D gene (6 bases). CDR3 sequence reads: CASSLEQGPYEQYF. In nucleotides, the CDR3 is TGTGCCAGCAGCTTAGAGCAGGGGCCCTACGAGCAGTACTTC. The whole variable domain, remainder taken from reference TRBV7-2 and TRBJ2-7, is GAGVSQSPSNKVTEKGKDVELRCDPISGHTALYWYRQSLGQGLEFLIYFQGNSAPDKSGLPSDRFSAERTGGSVSTLTIQRTQQEDSAVYLCASSLEQGPYEQYFGPGTRLTVT.